This TCR beta chain was identified in a study of Tregs in tolerant kidney transplant recipients. Study-level findings and limits: Tregs expanded with activated donor B cells seemed most donor-specific.

This CDR3 has 17 amino acids. CDR1 and CDR2 from the germline V gene are MNHEY and SMNVEV (reference sequence). Trimming took 3 bases from V and 2 from J; bases not matched to a gene: 8. Unstimulated Tregs (CD4+CD25+CD127-) and CD4+CD25- non-Tregs were sorted from PBMCs. TCRdb's copy holds only in-frame clones and misses some; the assay was immunoSEQ multiplex PCR. The profile covers 80,000 to 90,000 clones, with approximately 94% appearing a single time and approximately 4.8% taken by the ten largest. A note on this clone: Antigen: not known.

Sequencing was done on a sample of CD8+ T cells from blood. The TCR was taken from a human donor in good health. The chain joins TRBV27 to TRBJ1-2, with TRBD1 matching 11 bases. The CDR3 is CASSFRGQGVLNYGYTF. The CDR3 DNA follows: TGTGCCAGCAGTTTTAGGGGACAGGGGGTACTCAACTATGGCTACACCTTC.